The TCR beta chain described here comes from a study of identical twins. V was clipped by 11 bases and J by 6 bases; unmatched bases: 9. This CDR3 comprises 13 residues. The V gene's germline CDR1 is MNHEY and CDR2 SMNVEV (reference sequence). Template switching (which added a universal primer site) was used, and cDNA carried unique molecular identifiers. TCRdb re-analysed the 5' RACE reads in MiXCR, keeping a single row per CDR3 protein. The sample records about 920,000 distinct CDR3 sequences, 9% to 15% being singletons. This clonotype was detected a few times. The data also belong to a second study, concerning yellow fever vaccine responses in identical twins.

The TCR sequence derives from a woman aged 18 to 35 in good health. The gene calls are TRBV27 and TRBJ2-1, with 8 bases fitting TRBD2. Sequences were obtained from PBMCs. The CDR3 loop is CACSAGVVNEQFF. CDR3 nucleotides: TGTGCCTGTTCAGCGGGAGTCGTCAATGAGCAGTTCTTC.